This TCR beta chain appears in the sequencing data of a study of T cells after yellow fever vaccination. From the 5' RACE reads, TCRdb called clonotypes with MiXCR, one entry per CDR3 protein. Altogether 250,000 to 400,000 distinct CDR3 sequences are present, 4.1% being singletons, with the ten largest covering 20% to 25%. At least ten counts were recorded for this clonotype. The starting material was PBMCs, obtained 5 days after the yellow fever booster vaccination. The sequence was collected from a young man who received the YFV17D yellow fever vaccine.

The CDR3 nucleotides are TGCGCCAGCAGCATCTCAGGATTAAACACCGGGGAGCTGTTTTTT. Translation gives CASSISGLNTGELFF. The chain has TRBV5-1 and TRBJ2-2; D gene unclear. This CDR3 comprises 15 residues. Germline values: CDR1 SGHRS, CDR2 YFSETQ. Trimming cost V 4 bases and J 2 bases, with 12 bases left between them.